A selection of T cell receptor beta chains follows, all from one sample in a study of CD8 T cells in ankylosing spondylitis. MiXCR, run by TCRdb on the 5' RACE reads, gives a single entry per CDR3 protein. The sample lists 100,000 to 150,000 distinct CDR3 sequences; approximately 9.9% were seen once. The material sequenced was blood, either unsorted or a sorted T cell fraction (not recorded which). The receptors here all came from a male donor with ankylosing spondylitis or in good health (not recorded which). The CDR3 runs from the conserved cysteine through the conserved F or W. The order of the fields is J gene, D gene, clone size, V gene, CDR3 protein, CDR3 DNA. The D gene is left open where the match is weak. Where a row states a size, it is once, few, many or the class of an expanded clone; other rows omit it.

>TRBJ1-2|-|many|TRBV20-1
CSARVIDLLRGYTF
TGCAGTGCTAGAGTGATAGACCTCCTTAGGGGCTACACCTTC
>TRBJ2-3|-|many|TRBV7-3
CASSLNLATTDTQYF
TGTGCCAGCAGCTTAAATCTAGCCACCACAGATACGCAGTATTTT
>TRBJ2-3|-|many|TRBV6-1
CASSERGIKITDTQYF
TGTGCCAGCAGTGAACGGGGGATTAAGATCACAGATACGCAGTATTTT
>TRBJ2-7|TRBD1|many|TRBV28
CASSPGTGEFYEQYF
TGTGCCAGCAGTCCCGGGACAGGTGAATTCTACGAGCAGTACTTC
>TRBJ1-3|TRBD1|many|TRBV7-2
CASSRDRAGNTIYF
TGTGCCAGCAGCAGGGACAGGGCTGGAAACACCATATATTTT
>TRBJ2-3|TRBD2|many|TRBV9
CASSVSGTSEPTDTQYF
TGTGCCAGCAGCGTGTCTGGGACTAGCGAACCCACAGATACGCAGTATTTT
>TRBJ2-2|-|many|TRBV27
CASSFPTGELFF
TGTGCCAGCAGTTTCCCAACCGGGGAGCTGTTTTTT
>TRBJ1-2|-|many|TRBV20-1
CSARPPPSGYTF
TGCAGTGCTAGACCCCCGCCGTCTGGCTACACCTTC
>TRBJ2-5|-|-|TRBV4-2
CASSQAVRETQYF
TGTGCCAGCAGCCAAGCTGTACGGGAGACCCAGTACTTC
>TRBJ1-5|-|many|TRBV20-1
CSARGTGWQPQHF
TGCAGTGCTAGAGGAACAGGATGGCAGCCCCAGCATTTT
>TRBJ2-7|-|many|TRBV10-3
CAISRTGAYEQYF
TGTGCCATCAGTCGCACCGGGGCCTACGAGCAGTACTTC
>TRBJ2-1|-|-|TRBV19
CASSRGSGSYNEQFF
TGTGCCAGCAGCAGGGGTAGCGGGTCGTATAATGAGCAGTTCTTC
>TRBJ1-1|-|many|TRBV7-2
CASSLEANTEAFF
TGTGCCAGCAGCTTAGAGGCGAACACTGAAGCTTTCTTT
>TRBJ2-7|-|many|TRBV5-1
CASSLRDGAYEQYF
TGCGCCAGCAGCTTACGGGACGGTGCCTACGAGCAGTACTTC
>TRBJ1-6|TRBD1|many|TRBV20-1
CSAPGQAQYNSPLHF
TGCAGTGCACCCGGACAGGCCCAATATAATTCACCCCTCCACTTT
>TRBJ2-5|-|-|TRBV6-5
CASSYSGYQETQYF
TGTGCCAGCAGTTACTCCGGATACCAAGAGACCCAGTACTTC
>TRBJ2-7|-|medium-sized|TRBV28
CATKGPGWDEQYF
TGTGCCACCAAAGGACCTGGCTGGGACGAGCAGTACTTC
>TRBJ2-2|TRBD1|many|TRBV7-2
CASSLRQGAGELFF
TGTGCCAGCAGCTTACGTCAGGGGGCCGGGGAGCTGTTTTTT
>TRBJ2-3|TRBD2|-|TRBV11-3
CASSISRLAGDTDTQYF
TGTGCCAGCAGCATTTCCAGACTAGCGGGGGACACAGATACGCAGTATTTT
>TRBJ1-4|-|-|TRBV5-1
CASSLVGDIPNEKLFF
TGCGCCAGCAGCTTGGTAGGGGACATACCTAATGAAAAACTGTTTTTT
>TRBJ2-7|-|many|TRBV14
CASSQHGSYEQYF
TGTGCCAGCAGCCAACACGGTAGCTACGAGCAGTACTTC
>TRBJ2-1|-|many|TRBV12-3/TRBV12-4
CATLSQEYNEQFF
TGTGCCACCCTCAGCCAGGAGTACAATGAGCAGTTCTTC
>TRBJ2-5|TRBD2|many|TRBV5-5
CASSLGSGRGETQYF
TGTGCCAGCAGCTTGGGTAGCGGGAGAGGTGAGACCCAGTACTTC
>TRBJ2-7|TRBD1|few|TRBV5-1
CASSWTGDEQYF
TGCGCCAGCAGCTGGACAGGGGACGAGCAGTACTTC
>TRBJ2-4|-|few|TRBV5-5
CASSFSKPNLAKNIQYF
TGTGCCAGCAGCTTTTCAAAGCCCAACCTAGCCAAAAACATTCAGTACTTC
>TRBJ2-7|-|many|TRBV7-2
CASSLFTYEQYF
TGTGCCAGCAGCTTATTCACCTACGAGCAGTACTTC
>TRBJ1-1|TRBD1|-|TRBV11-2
CASSPQAGGLGTEAFF
TGTGCCAGCAGCCCCCAGGCAGGGGGTCTAGGGACTGAAGCTTTCTTT
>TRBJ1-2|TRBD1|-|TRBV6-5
CASSYQNRGLDYGYTF
TGTGCCAGCAGTTACCAAAACAGGGGGCTGGACTATGGCTACACCTTC
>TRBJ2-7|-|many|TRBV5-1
CASSFEGYEQYF
TGCGCCAGCAGCTTCGAGGGCTACGAGCAGTACTTC
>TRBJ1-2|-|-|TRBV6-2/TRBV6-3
CASEGMDYGYTF
TGTGCCAGCGAAGGGATGGACTATGGCTACACCTTC
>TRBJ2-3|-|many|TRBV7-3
CASSFSGLPRDTQYF
TGTGCCAGCAGCTTTTCGGGACTCCCCCGAGATACGCAGTATTTT
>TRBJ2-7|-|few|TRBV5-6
CASSLEVGESYEQYF
TGTGCCAGCAGCTTGGAGGTGGGAGAGAGCTACGAGCAGTACTTC
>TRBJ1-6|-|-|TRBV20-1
CSAETGNSPLHF
TGCAGTGCTGAGACAGGAAATTCACCCCTCCACTTT
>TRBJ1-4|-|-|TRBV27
CASSFGPGGVGEKLFF
TGTGCCAGCAGTTTTGGTCCCGGGGGAGTAGGTGAAAAACTGTTTTTT
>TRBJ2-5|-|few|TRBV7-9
CASSLSGFGAETQYF
TGTGCCAGCAGCTTATCAGGGTTCGGGGCAGAGACCCAGTACTTC
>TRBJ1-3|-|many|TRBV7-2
CASSLAIGVGNTIYF
TGTGCCAGCAGCTTAGCGATAGGGGTCGGAAACACCATATATTTT
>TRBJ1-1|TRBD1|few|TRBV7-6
CASSRGQGWTEAFF
TGTGCCAGCAGCCGGGGACAGGGTTGGACTGAAGCTTTCTTT
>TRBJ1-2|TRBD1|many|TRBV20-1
CSARDRTGGYGYTF
TGCAGTGCTAGAGATCGGACAGGGGGCTATGGCTACACCTTC
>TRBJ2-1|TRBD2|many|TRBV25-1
CASSEFRTSGHNEQFF
TGTGCCAGCAGTGAATTCAGGACTAGCGGCCACAATGAGCAGTTCTTC
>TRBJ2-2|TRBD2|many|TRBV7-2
CASNLGLAGVAGELFF
TGTGCCAGCAACCTCGGACTAGCGGGAGTCGCCGGGGAGCTGTTTTTT
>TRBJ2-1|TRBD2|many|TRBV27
CASRLAGGYNEQFF
TGTGCCAGCAGACTAGCGGGAGGTTACAATGAGCAGTTCTTC
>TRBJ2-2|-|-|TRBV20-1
CSARAGTSNTGELFF
TGCAGTGCTAGGGCGGGGACGTCGAACACCGGGGAGCTGTTTTTT
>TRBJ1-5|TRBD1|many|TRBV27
CASRQTGGSSNQPQHF
TGTGCCAGCAGACAGACAGGGGGCTCCAGCAATCAGCCCCAGCATTTT
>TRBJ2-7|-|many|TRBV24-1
CATSAGYEQYF
TGTGCCACCAGTGCAGGGTACGAGCAGTACTTC
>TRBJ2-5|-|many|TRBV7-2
CASSSAAWETQYF
TGTGCCAGCAGCTCTGCCGCGTGGGAGACCCAGTACTTC
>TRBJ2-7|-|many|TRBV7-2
CASARLRSYEQYF
TGTGCCAGCGCTCGACTGAGGTCCTACGAGCAGTACTTC
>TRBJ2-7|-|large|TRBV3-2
CASSPTGYYEQYF
TGTGCCAGCAGCCCGACAGGTTACTACGAGCAGTACTTC
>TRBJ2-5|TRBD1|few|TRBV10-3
CAISGPGQGIYQETQYF
TGTGCCATCAGTGGACCTGGACAGGGAATATACCAAGAGACCCAGTACTTC
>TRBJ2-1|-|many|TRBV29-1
CSVERGWSPASEQFF
TGCAGCGTTGAACGGGGTTGGTCTCCTGCATCTGAGCAGTTCTTC
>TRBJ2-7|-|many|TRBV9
CASSIYEQYF
TGTGCCAGCAGCATATACGAGCAGTACTTC
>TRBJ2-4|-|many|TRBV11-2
CASSPRTVIAKNIQYF
TGTGCCAGCAGCCCACGGACAGTCATAGCCAAAAACATTCAGTACTTC
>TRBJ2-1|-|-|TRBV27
CASSLLATRNNEQFF
TGTGCCAGCAGTTTATTAGCGACCCGAAACAATGAGCAGTTCTTC
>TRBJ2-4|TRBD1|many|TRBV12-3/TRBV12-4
CASKADRVFTNIQYF
TGTGCCAGCAAAGCGGACAGGGTATTTACAAACATTCAGTACTTC
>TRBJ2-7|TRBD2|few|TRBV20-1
CSAATSGRWEQYF
TGCAGTGCTGCGACTAGCGGGAGGTGGGAGCAGTACTTC
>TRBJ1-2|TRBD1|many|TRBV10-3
CAISESRQGEDYGYTF
TGTGCCATCAGTGAGTCGAGACAGGGAGAAGACTATGGCTACACCTTC
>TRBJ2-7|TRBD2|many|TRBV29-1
CSATGLAGGLSYEQYF
TGCAGCGCCACGGGACTAGCGGGAGGTCTTTCCTACGAGCAGTACTTC